Each of the 26 T cell receptor beta chains below was sequenced from the same sample in a study of T cell responses to AZD1222 COVID-19 vaccine. The method was immunoSEQ multiplex PCR; TCRdb's version includes in-frame clones alone and lacks a portion of them. The table lists 100,000 to 150,000 clones, approximately 89% of them singletons, with less than 5.5% in the top ten. Sequenced material: peripheral blood, taken 28 days after the second AZD1222 dose. The receptor set was obtained from an adult who received the AZD1222 COVID-19 vaccine.

The J gene is TRBJ1-6, the V gene TRBV27; D not certain. The CDR3 contains 18 residues. CDR1 MNHEY and CDR2 SMNVEV come from the germline V gene (reference sequence). Trimming removed 2 bases at V and 2 bases at J, with 16 bases between. Here the CDR3 DNA reads TGTGCCAGCAGTTTAGAACCCCCTGGGCAGGCCTATAATTCACCCCTCCACTTT. It specifies CASSLEPPGQAYNSPLHF.

The chain is built from TRBV6-5 and TRBJ1-1; D perhaps matches TRBD1 (5 bases). Deletions cut 6 bases from V and 4 bases from J, with 15 bases between. The CDR3 extends over 14 amino acids. Germline CDR1 MNHEY, CDR2 SVGAGI. This chain's CDR3 is CASSLMTQGTEAFF. The DNA of the CDR3 is TGTGCCAGCAGCCTGATGACCCAGGGCACTGAAGCTTTCTTT.

This clone came up a few times. V and J are TRBV9 and TRBJ2-1, with a weak D call TRBD2 (6 bases). The V and J ends lost 4 bases and 3 bases respectively, with 11 bases between them. From germline, CDR1 is SGDLS and CDR2 YYNGEE. CDR3 length equals 14 residues. In DNA form, the CDR3 reads TGTGCCAGCAGCCCGGTGGGGGGCTACAATGAGCAGTTCTTC. The encoded protein is CASSPVGGYNEQFF.

The rearrangement links TRBV20-1 to TRBJ1-1; unclear D gene. The germline V gene encodes CDR1 DFQATT and CDR2 SNEGSKA (reference sequence). Trimming took off 6 bases at V and 2 bases at J, with 7 bases between the two ends. This CDR3 is 11 amino acids long. This CDR3 is CSAGINTEAFF. DNA of the CDR3: TGCAGTGCGGGAATAAACACTGAAGCTTTCTTT.

V usage is TRBV7-2 and J usage is TRBJ1-5, with 8 bases that match TRBD1. Losses at the gene ends were 5 bases for V and 7 bases for J; bases not matched to a gene: 7. This CDR3 has 14 residues. Germline values: CDR1 SGHTA, CDR2 FQGNSA. The CDR3 region has the DNA TGTGCCAGCAGCCCTAGGCGGGACAGGCAGCCCCAGCATTTT. Its protein is CASSPRRDRQPQHF.

This CDR3 reads CANGTGRDGYTF. In DNA form, the CDR3 reads TGTGCCAACGGGACAGGGCGGGATGGCTACACCTTC. V is TRBV15 and J is TRBJ1-2, with 9 bases fitting TRBD1. V lost 10 bases and J lost 6; bases outside the gene matches: 6. This CDR3 comprises 12 residues. Germline assignment: CDR1 LNHNV and CDR2 YYDKDF (reference sequence).

This clone was seen a handful of times. The chain has TRBV7-8 and TRBJ2-1, with D possibly matching TRBD1 (5 bases). Germline CDR1 SGHVS, CDR2 FQNEAQ. The CDR3 has 14 residues. Trimming took off 0 bases at V and 5 bases at J, with 8 bases between the two ends. The CDR3 loop reads CASSLAQGHNEQFF. CDR3 bases: TGTGCCAGCAGCTTAGCCCAGGGTCACAATGAGCAGTTCTTC.

This clone turned up a few times. The chain joins TRBV14 to TRBJ1-2; D might be TRBD1 (5 bases). The CDR3 spans 14 residues. CDR1 is SGHDN and CDR2 is FVKESK in the germline V gene. V was shortened by 4 bases and J by 4 bases, with 13 bases between the two germline ends. This CDR3 is CASSLPGGGYGYTF. The CDR3 nucleotides read TGTGCCAGCAGCCTACCTGGGGGTGGCTATGGCTACACCTTC.

The chain carries TRBV14 and TRBJ1-2, with D maybe TRBD1 (5 bases). CDR3 length equals 13 residues. Trimming left V 1 base short and J 8 bases short, with 11 bases between. Germline CDR1 SGHDN, CDR2 FVKESK. This chain's CDR3 is CASSQVRAGGYTF. The CDR3 DNA reads TGTGCCAGCAGCCAAGTCAGGGCCGGGGGCTACACCTTC.

The chain carries TRBV5-1 and TRBJ2-1, with D unclear. Germline lookup yields CDR1 SGHRS and CDR2 YFSETQ. The CDR3 spans 15 residues. Trimming left V 4 bases short and J 6 bases short, with 17 bases between. DNA for the CDR3: TGCGCCAGCAGCCAAGAAGGGTCCCCGGCCAATGAGCAGTTCTTC. Its translation is CASSQEGSPANEQFF.

Only one count was recorded for this clone. The chain carries TRBV13 and TRBJ2-5; 12 nucleotides line up with TRBD2. The V gene's germline CDR1 is PRHDT and CDR2 FYEKMQ (reference sequence). The V gene end was trimmed by 0 bases and the J gene end by 0 bases; junction bases not matched to a gene: 2. The CDR3 consists of 17 residues. CDR3 amino acids: CASSLGRLAGDQETQYF. CDR3 DNA sequence: TGTGCCAGCAGCTTAGGCCGACTAGCGGGGGACCAAGAGACCCAGTACTTC. Together with reference TRBV13 and TRBJ2-5, the CDR3 gives the full variable domain: AAGVIQSPRHLIKEKRETATLKCYPIPRHDTVYWYQQGPGQDPQFLISFYEKMQSDKGSIPDRFSAQQFSDYHSELNMSSLELGDSALYFCASSLGRLAGDQETQYFGPGTRLLVL.

CDR3 amino acids: CASSQDYGTDIRSYEQYF. DNA of the CDR3: TGTGCCAGCAGCCAAGATTACGGAACGGACATACGGTCCTACGAGCAGTACTTC. The chain carries TRBV3-1 (or the pseudogene TRBV3-2) and TRBJ2-7; D may be TRBD1 (5 bases). Trimming left V 0 bases short and J 1 base short, with 19 bases between. The CDR3 sequence is 18 residues long. The germline CDR1 and CDR2 sequences are LGHDT and YNNKEL (reference sequence).

This chain links TRBV3-1 (or the pseudogene TRBV3-2) with TRBJ2-2; TRBD2 agrees at 11 bases. The CDR3 loop spans 17 amino acids. J lost 4 bases, V lost 1 base, and 5 bases had no gene match. Germline V gene sequence: CDR1 LGHDT, CDR2 YNNKEL (reference sequence). CDR3: CASSQVLAGGRTGELFF. CDR3 coding DNA: TGTGCCAGCAGCCAAGTCCTAGCGGGGGGTCGCACCGGGGAGCTGTTTTTT.

The chain uses TRBV5-6 and TRBJ1-2; no firm D call. Per germline, CDR1 SGHDT and CDR2 YYEEEE. V lost 1 base to trimming and J lost 0 bases, with 7 bases between them. The CDR3 contains 14 residues. The CDR3 loop is CASSLLAANYGYTF. Written as DNA, the CDR3 is TGTGCCAGCAGCTTGTTGGCAGCTAACTATGGCTACACCTTC.

The chain recombines TRBV4-1 with TRBJ2-4; D tentatively fits TRBD1 or TRBD2 (5 bases each). The CDR3 loop spans 17 amino acids. The V gene lost 1 base and the J gene lost 1 base, with 14 bases spanning the gap. Germline-derived CDR1 and CDR2 are MGHRA and YSYEKL. CDR3 protein: CASSQVAERGAKNIQYF. The CDR3 nucleotides are TGCGCCAGCAGCCAAGTAGCCGAGAGGGGTGCCAAAAACATTCAGTACTTC.

The chain uses TRBV13 and TRBJ2-1; D is unclear. The CDR3 covers 12 residues. Germline assignment: CDR1 PRHDT and CDR2 FYEKMQ (reference sequence). V dropped 5 bases and J dropped 12 bases, with 14 bases sitting between them. The CDR3 spells CASSHPDRPQFF. DNA of the CDR3: TGTGCCAGCAGCCATCCAGACCGCCCGCAGTTCTTC.

This chain joins TRBV5-1 and TRBJ1-1; TRBD1 might be the D (5 bases). This CDR3 has 15 amino acids. Trimming removed 4 bases from V and 0 bases from J, with 13 bases in between. CDR1 and CDR2 from the germline V gene are SGHRS and YFSETQ. The CDR3 nucleotides are TGCGCCAGCAGCCCGGGAGACAGAATGAACACTGAAGCTTTCTTT. Amino acid sequence: CASSPGDRMNTEAFF.

This clone has only a few counts. V and J are TRBV5-6 and TRBJ2-5; 7 nucleotides agree with TRBD2. Losses at the gene ends were 2 bases for V and 4 bases for J; bases not matched to a gene: 2. Germline V gene data show CDR1 as SGHDT and CDR2 as YYEEEE. The CDR3 covers 13 residues. The CDR3 is CASSFGGTETQYF. DNA of the CDR3: TGTGCCAGCAGCTTCGGGGGGACAGAGACCCAGTACTTC.

This clone has only one observation. This chain joins TRBV2 and TRBJ2-5; D uncertain. The CDR3 has 13 residues. V was pared by 7 bases and J by 0 bases, with 9 bases between. Germline V gene sequence: CDR1 SNHLY, CDR2 FYNNEI. DNA of the CDR3: TGTGCCAGCAACTCCGGAAACCAAGAGACCCAGTACTTC. As protein: CASNSGNQETQYF.

This rearrangement joins TRBV2 to TRBJ2-3; 9 positions match TRBD1. CDR1 SNHLY and CDR2 FYNNEI come from the germline V gene. Trimming cost V 7 bases and J 2 bases; bases outside gene matches: 13. The CDR3 has 17 residues. Written as DNA, the CDR3 is TGTGCCAGCACCCCAAGTGCTCACAGGGGGCTCACAGATACGCAGTATTTT. Its protein product is CASTPSAHRGLTDTQYF.

The chain has TRBV5-8 and TRBJ1-4; 8 bases map to TRBD1. Germline V CDR1 and CDR2: SGHTS, YDEGEE. The length of the CDR3 is 15 residues. The junction had 5 bases not matched to a gene; V was cut back by 4 bases and J by 3 bases. CDR3 protein: CASSAGQGANEKLFF. Here the CDR3 DNA reads TGTGCCAGCAGCGCTGGACAGGGCGCTAATGAAAAACTGTTTTTT.

The V gene is TRBV12-3 or TRBV12-4, the J gene TRBJ1-2, with D possibly being TRBD1 (5 bases). The V end was cut by 6 bases, the J end by 4 bases, with 12 bases between. CDR3 length equals 13 residues. The CDR3 coding sequence is TGTGCCAGCAGATCCGGGACGTCCTATGGCTACACCTTC. Protein: CASRSGTSYGYTF.

The chain uses TRBV5-1 and TRBJ2-2; D gene uncertain. The germline CDR1 and CDR2 sequences are SGHRS and YFSETQ. Trimming pared 0 bases from V and 6 bases from J, leaving 12 bases between. The CDR3 spans 15 residues. CDR3 protein: CASSLVTDMSGELFF. Written as DNA, the CDR3 is TGCGCCAGCAGCTTGGTGACTGATATGTCCGGGGAGCTGTTTTTT. The whole variable domain, filled in from reference TRBV5-1 and TRBJ2-2, reads KAGVTQTPRYLIKTRGQQVTLSCSPISGHRSVSWYQQTPGQGLQFLFEYFSETQRNKGNFPGRFSGRQFSNSRSEMNVSTLELGDSALYLCASSLVTDMSGELFFGEGSRLTVL.

Remarks on this clone: Additional DNA sequences in this sample encode the identical CDR3. The V call is TRBV18, the J call TRBJ2-5; D is undetermined. Germline CDR1 is KGHSH and CDR2 is LQKENI. The V gene lost 3 bases and the J gene lost 5 bases, with 4 bases spanning the gap. The CDR3 has 11 amino acids. CDR3 sequence (DNA): TGTGCCAGCTCACCCGGGGAGACCCAGTACTTC. It encodes CASSPGETQYF.

This clone was seen more than once but under ten times. This chain joins TRBV7-9 and TRBJ1-4; tentative D call: TRBD1 (5 bases). Per germline, CDR1 SEHNR and CDR2 FQNEAQ (reference sequence). The CDR3 has 14 residues. Trimming left V 2 bases short and J 8 bases short, with 12 bases between. CDR3 in DNA: TGTGCCAGCAGCTTAAGCAGGGCAGAGGAAAAACTGTTTTTT. This sequence encodes CASSLSRAEEKLFF.

The CDR3 spells CASSLRRNTEAFF. CDR3 DNA: TGTGCCAGCAGTCTGAGGCGGAACACTGAAGCTTTCTTT. The chain couples TRBV28 to TRBJ1-1, with D unresolved. Germline V gene data show CDR1 as MDHEN and CDR2 as SYDVKM. Trimming stripped 5 bases from V and 1 base from J, with 8 bases between. The CDR3 loop spans 13 amino acids.